The source of this T cell receptor (beta chain) is a study of glioma-infiltrating T cells (dated by TCRdb to 2016 to 2017). Looking at the study overall: Glioma tissue, non-neoplastic brain tissue and matched peripheral blood mononuclear cells were used as sources from which TCR alpha- and beta-chain repertoires were sequenced. Three low-grade glioma patients, 7 to 9 primary glioblastoma patients and three non-glioma patients contributing non-neoplastic brain tissue were included in the paired cohort. Each tissue-infiltrating repertoire was compared with the same patient's peripheral blood repertoire to measure divergence between tissue and blood T-cell populations. Overall results and qualifications from the work: Small numbers underpinned the group comparisons: roughly 8 glioblastoma patients, three low-grade glioma patients and three non-neoplastic patients. Very few CDR3 sequences were found to be shared between tissue and blood, and this scarcity was attributed to high CDR3 diversity and limited sampling. In non-neoplastic patients, VJ-independent divergence between tissue and blood fell below expectation, whereas in all gliomas, and especially in low-grade gliomas, the divergence rose above expectation.

The iRepertoire nested amplicon-rescue multiplex PCR (arm-PCR) platform was used to amplify TCR alpha and beta CDR3 regions from RNA. For one-step reverse transcription and amplification, 100-400 ng of tissue mRNA or PBMC total RNA was used as input. Following bead purification, Illumina adapters were added by a secondary multiplex PCR, and libraries between 200 and 400 bp were gel-purified. Libraries carried internal 6-nucleotide barcodes used for demultiplexing. The libraries were sequenced on an Illumina MiSeq using 2x220 or 2x250 nucleotide paired-end reads. On the study's bioinformatics: Paired reads were merged with FLASH 1.2.11 and aligned to the GRCh37 human genome with BWA-MEM before extracting TRA and TRB reads. An IMGT-derived reference of cassette sequences and CDR3 motifs, with pseudogenes included, was used for V and J assignment. Reads were translated in three frames, and productive CDR3s were defined by a C…FGXG motif without stop codons. Unique combinations of V-J cassette pair and CDR3 amino acid sequence were defined as clonotypes. Reads were filtered by Hamming distance, thresholded by each sample's sequence error rate in mapped regions. TCRdb reworked the public reads: Q25 trimming with fastp, MiXCR clone assembly, productive beta chains retained. Every CDR3 protein is listed once, alongside the most common genes and DNA of its rows. The V and J calls here are based on TCRdb, not the publication. The table for this sample lists over 15,000 distinct CDR3 sequences; nearly 60% of them were counted only once. 40% to 50% of the sample comes from the top ten.

Cut back by 10 bases and 6 bases, the V and J ends lie 12 bases apart. The germline V gene encodes CDR1 MNHEY and CDR2 SVGEGT. From cysteine to phenylalanine, the CDR3 is 11 amino acids long. Solely the CDR3 DNA is kept, with 33 bases framed from the first base. This clonotype has only a few counts. This clone's antigen is unknown. No much larger clonotype is one base removed from it; base qualities were not supplied. The V gene is TRBV6-2 or TRBV6-3 and the J gene is TRBJ2-5; TRBD2 is possibly the D segment (6 matching bases). Sequenced: glioma tissue, nonneoplastic brain tissue, or PBMCs (not recorded which). The receptor comes from a human donor with low-grade glioma or glioblastoma, undergoing nonglioma brain surgery, or in good health (not recorded which). The sequenced DNA is TGTGCCATTGGGACTGCAAAGACCCAGTACTTC. Translated, this is CAIGTAKTQYF.